These 17 T cell receptor beta chains share one sample of origin, sequenced in a study of memory CD4+ T cells and cytomegalovirus serostatus. TCRdb keeps only in-frame clones here, not all; method: immunoSEQ multiplex PCR. The sample lists about 75,000 clones, roughly 78% occurring once. The sort gate was single viable CD3+CD4+CD8-CD45RO+ cells for memory CD4+ T cells. Sequencing was performed on memory CD4+ T cells from blood. The source is an adult in good health and CMV-seropositive.

J is TRBJ1-2 and V is TRBV30, with TRBD1 as a possible D gene (6 bases). Germline CDR1 and CDR2: GTSNPN and SVGIG (reference sequence). V lost 0 bases and J lost 3, with 20 bases in between. The CDR3 contains 17 residues. The CDR3 is CAWSVSSYGGLHYGYTF. For the CDR3, the DNA is TGTGCCTGGAGTGTATCGTCATACGGGGGGCTACACTATGGCTACACCTTC.

The genes are TRBV19 and TRBJ2-7; perhaps TRBD1 as D (5 bases). Trimming left V 3 bases short and J 6 bases short, with 21 bases between. The CDR3 extends over 16 amino acids. Germline CDR1 and CDR2: LNHDA and SQIVND (reference sequence). The CDR3 bases are TGTGCCAGTAGTATTCTCCCTGGGGCAGGCCAGGGCGAGCAGTACTTC. Translation gives CASSILPGAGQGEQYF.

This sequence joins TRBV23-1 and TRBJ2-2; D assignment may be TRBD1 or TRBD2 (5 bases each). TRBV23-1 is an ORF, and what it does is uncertain. Trimming pared 10 bases from V and 5 bases from J, leaving 17 bases between. This CDR3 is 14 amino acids long. In DNA form, the CDR3 reads TGCGCCACTGGGGGAATTGGCTTGACCGGGGAGCTGTTTTTT. It yields the protein CATGGIGLTGELFF.

The chain has TRBV2 and TRBJ1-1, with D hard to call. Germline V gene sequence: CDR1 SNHLY, CDR2 FYNNEI. V lost 6 bases to trimming and J lost 8 bases, with 31 bases between them. This CDR3 is 18 amino acids long. This CDR3 reads CASRIILSNQLTGPEAFF. The CDR3 DNA follows: TGTGCCAGCAGGATCATCCTTTCGAACCAATTAACTGGGCCAGAAGCTTTCTTT.

J is TRBJ2-3 and V is TRBV5-1; D may be TRBD2 (6 bases). CDR1 is SGHRS and CDR2 is YFSETQ in the germline V gene. This CDR3 has 17 residues. V was shortened by 2 bases and J by 0 bases, with 16 bases between the two germline ends. The CDR3 DNA sequence: TGCGCCAGCAGCTTAAATGCCGGCGGGGTTAGCACAGATACGCAGTATTTT. Its protein product is CASSLNAGGVSTDTQYF.

This clone was observed once. The chain is built from TRBV30 and TRBJ1-2; no clear D. V gave up 0 bases and J gave up 6 bases, with 8 bases separating them. The germline CDR1 and CDR2 sequences are GTSNPN and SVGIG (reference sequence). This CDR3 has 12 amino acids. The CDR3: CAWSVGQNGYTF. CDR3 coding DNA: TGTGCCTGGAGTGTAGGCCAGAATGGCTACACCTTC.

This clone was detected only once. The chain has TRBV6-7 and TRBJ2-3; D gene ambiguous. TRBV6-7 is flagged as an ORF with uncertain function. The CDR3 contains 15 residues. The V end was cut by 1 base, the J end by 0 bases, with 8 bases between. CDR3 loop: CASSYLGTSTDTQYF. CDR3 bases: TGTGCCAGCAGTTACTTGGGTACTAGCACAGATACGCAGTATTTT.

The V and J genes are TRBV27 and TRBJ2-1; 8 bases are shared with TRBD1. Per germline, CDR1 MNHEY and CDR2 SMNVEV (reference sequence). Unmatched junction bases numbered 7, after V lost 3 bases and J lost 0 bases. This CDR3 is 17 amino acids long. The CDR3 bases are TGTGCCAGCAGTTTTTTCAAGACAGGGGCCTCCTACAATGAGCAGTTCTTC. This translates into CASSFFKTGASYNEQFF.

The J gene is TRBJ1-4, the V gene TRBV7-8, with 7 bases identical to TRBD1. The CDR3 is 14 residues long. V trimming: 0 bases; J trimming: 11 bases; junction bases outside the gene matches: 6. CDR1 and CDR2 (germline): SGHVS, FQNEAQ. CDR3 loop: CASSLAIGTAKLFF. CDR3 nucleotides: TGTGCCAGCAGCTTAGCAATTGGGACAGCTAAACTGTTTTTT.

This clone was observed at least ten times. The chain combines TRBV10-3 with TRBJ1-6; TRBD1 is a possible D gene (5 bases). V was pared by 7 bases and J by 7 bases, with 11 bases between. The CDR3 contains 13 residues. Looked up from germline, CDR1 is ENHRY and CDR2 is SYGVKD. CDR3 region: CAITPGKNSPLHF. The CDR3 DNA sequence: TGTGCCATCACCCCAGGGAAAAATTCACCCCTCCACTTT.

The table lists this clone with a count of one. This chain uses TRBV6-6 with TRBJ2-3; D gene uncertain. The V end lost 0 bases, the J end lost 4 bases, and 5 bases lay between the germline ends. This CDR3 region has 13 residues. Looked up from germline, CDR1 is MNHNY and CDR2 is SVGAGI (reference sequence). CDR3 in amino acids: CASSYSYPDTQYF. CDR3 DNA: TGTGCCAGCAGTTACTCGTATCCAGATACGCAGTATTTT.

The chain has TRBV4-1 and TRBJ1-1; the D is unclear. This CDR3 has 17 residues. Germline V gene lookup returns CDR1 MGHRA and CDR2 YSYEKL. Trimming removed 3 bases at V and 0 bases at J, with 17 bases between. The CDR3 sequence is CASSHSRPVRLNTEAFF. For the CDR3, the DNA is TGCGCCAGCAGCCACAGCCGCCCTGTCAGACTGAACACTGAAGCTTTCTTT.

The chain combines TRBV2 with TRBJ1-2; 8 bases map to TRBD1. Trimming cost V 5 bases and J 4 bases; bases outside gene matches: 6. Germline V gene data show CDR1 as SNHLY and CDR2 as FYNNEI. This CDR3 spans 14 amino acids. The CDR3 bases are TGTGCCAGCAGTTGGGACAGGAGCTCCTATGGCTACACCTTC. This encodes CASSWDRSSYGYTF.

This rearrangement joins TRBV5-1 to TRBJ1-3, with D perhaps TRBD1 (6 bases). This CDR3 is 15 amino acids long. The germline V and J ends were trimmed by 1 base and 2 bases, with 10 bases remaining between them. CDR1 is SGHRS and CDR2 is YFSETQ in the germline V gene. The chain's CDR3 is CASSLTGLTGNTIYF. In nucleotides, the CDR3 is TGCGCCAGCAGCTTGACAGGGCTTACTGGAAACACCATATATTTT. Complete variable domain (other parts from reference TRBV5-1 and TRBJ1-3): KAGVTQTPRYLIKTRGQQVTLSCSPISGHRSVSWYQQTPGQGLQFLFEYFSETQRNKGNFPGRFSGRQFSNSRSEMNVSTLELGDSALYLCASSLTGLTGNTIYFGEGSWLTVV.

This clone came up a few times. The V call is TRBV2, the J call TRBJ2-1; 7 bases map to TRBD1. From germline, CDR1 is SNHLY and CDR2 FYNNEI. The length of the CDR3 is 16 residues. V gave up 7 bases and J gave up 5 bases; unmatched junction bases: 14. CDR3 region: CASTLQGQRIHNEQFF. In DNA, the CDR3 is TGTGCCAGCACTTTGCAGGGACAGAGGATTCACAATGAGCAGTTCTTC. The full variable domain, with the rest looked up from reference TRBV2 and TRBJ2-1, is EPEVTQTPSHQVTQMGQEVILRCVPISNHLYFYWYRQILGQKVEFLVSFYNNEISEKSEIFDDQFSVERPDGSNFTLKIRSTKLEDSAMYFCASTLQGQRIHNEQFFGPGTRLTVL.

This clone was found a few times. The rearrangement joins TRBV2 to TRBJ1-2; 7 positions match TRBD1. This CDR3 comprises 13 residues. The V gene end was trimmed by 5 bases and the J gene end by 3 bases; junction bases not matched to a gene: 3. The V gene's germline CDR1 is SNHLY and CDR2 FYNNEI. CDR3 sequence (DNA): TGTGCCAGCAGTATGACAGGGTACTATGGCTACACCTTC. It encodes CASSMTGYYGYTF.

The chain combines TRBV27 with TRBJ1-3; 7 bases are shared with TRBD1. J was trimmed by 7 bases and V by 5 bases; bases with no gene match: 11. CDR1 is MNHEY, CDR2 SMNVEV, per germline (reference sequence). The CDR3 spans 15 residues. CDR3 sequence (DNA): TGTGCCAGCAGTGCCCGACAGGGTAGTATGAACACCATATATTTT. It specifies CASSARQGSMNTIYF.